The entry that follows covers one T cell receptor (beta chain) sequence. Clones were read by immunoSEQ multiplex PCR, and TCRdb kept only the in-frame ones, dropping some. The table lists tens of thousands of clones, about 90% of them singletons. This record belongs to a study of blood T cell repertoires in COVID-19. Looking at the study overall: In each case, the material was cDNA or gDNA derived from T cells, B-cell-depleted T cells, or PBMCs.

The CDR3 is made up of 14 amino acids. The V and J ends lost 6 bases and 1 base respectively, with 11 bases between them. Germline CDR1 is LNHDA and CDR2 is SQIVND (reference sequence). This rearrangement joins TRBV19 to TRBJ2-3; D might be TRBD1 (5 bases). Material for sequencing was peripheral blood. The TCR comes from a man in his 60s with acute or convalescent COVID-19. For the CDR3, the DNA is TGTGCCAGTAGGAACGGACACCGCACAGATACGCAGTATTTT. This codes for CASRNGHRTDTQYF.